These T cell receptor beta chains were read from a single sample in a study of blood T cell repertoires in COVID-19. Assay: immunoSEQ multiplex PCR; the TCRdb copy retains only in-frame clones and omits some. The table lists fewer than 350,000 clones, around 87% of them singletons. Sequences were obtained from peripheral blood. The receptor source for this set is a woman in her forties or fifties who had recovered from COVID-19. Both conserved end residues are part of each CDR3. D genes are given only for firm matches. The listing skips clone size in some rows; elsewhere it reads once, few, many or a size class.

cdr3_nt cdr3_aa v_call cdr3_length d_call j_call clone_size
TGTGCCAGCAGGCAGGGGTCATCTGGGACCCAGTACTTC CASRQGSSGTQYF TRBV6-5 13 . TRBJ2-5 .
TGTGCCAGCAGTTTCCTAGCGGAAGAGACCCAGTACTTC CASSFLAEETQYF TRBV6-5 13 TRBD2 TRBJ2-5 .
TGTGCCAGCAGTTCGACAGGGGGTATTCAGCCCCAGCATTTT CASSSTGGIQPQHF TRBV6-6 14 TRBD1 TRBJ1-5 .
TGCGCCAGCAGCTTGGGACAGGGGGAGGCTGGGACCCAGTACTTC CASSLGQGEAGTQYF TRBV5-1 15 TRBD1 TRBJ2-5 .
TGTGCCAGCAGCGTGTGGGGACTAGCGGTTGGAGCCAAAAACATTCAGTACTTC CASSVWGLAVGAKNIQYF TRBV11-3 18 TRBD2 TRBJ2-4 .
TGTGCCATCAGTTCCCTTTACAATGAGCAGTTCTTC CAISSLYNEQFF TRBV10-3 12 . TRBJ2-1 .
TGTGCCAGCAGCTTGGGAGGGAGGGGCGTGAACACTGAAGCTTTCTTT CASSLGGRGVNTEAFF TRBV5-4 16 . TRBJ1-1 .
TGTGCCAGCAGCTTAGAGCGGAGCTACAATGAGCAGTTCTTC CASSLERSYNEQFF TRBV7-2 14 . TRBJ2-1 .
TGTGCCAGCAGCTTGCACCCACTTTATAGCAATCAGCCCCAGCATTTT CASSLHPLYSNQPQHF TRBV5-4 16 . TRBJ1-5 .
TGCGCCAGCAGTGAGCCCCGGGACAGGGCCTCTGGAAACACCATATATTTT CASSEPRDRASGNTIYF TRBV10-2 17 TRBD1 TRBJ1-3 once
TGCAGCGCCAGGGACAGGGGGTTCTACGAGCAGTACTTC CSARDRGFYEQYF TRBV29-1 13 TRBD1 TRBJ2-7 .
TGCGCCAGCAGCTCAACAGGGGACCAGAACACCGGGGAGCTGTTTTTT CASSSTGDQNTGELFF TRBV5-1 16 TRBD1 TRBJ2-2 .
TGTGCCAGCAGTAACCAACGGACAGAAAACACTGAAGCTTTCTTT CASSNQRTENTEAFF TRBV25-1 15 . TRBJ1-1 .
TGTGCCAGCAGCTTGGTAGACGGGGGTGACTATGGCTACACCTTC CASSLVDGGDYGYTF TRBV5-4 15 . TRBJ1-2 .
TGTGCCAGCAGTCGAGGGGGGGACGGAGAGACCCAGTACTTC CASSRGGDGETQYF TRBV25-1 14 . TRBJ2-5 .